The rows below give T cell receptor beta chains drawn from one sample of a study of T cell changes during pregnancy in multiple sclerosis. Repertoires were generated with immunoSEQ multiplex PCR, while TCRdb's copy carries only in-frame clones and drops some. The table lists about 18,000 clones, about nine tenths of them singletons. The source was CD8+ T cells from peripheral blood mononuclear cells, collected in the third trimester of pregnancy. Source of these receptors: a female donor in good health, enrolled as a control in a pregnancy study. Both conserved end residues are part of each CDR3. Each record gives: D gene, J gene, clone size, V gene, CDR3 DNA, CDR3 protein. The D gene is left open where the match is weak. Size values are once, few and many counts, or a class for expanded clones, and some rows have none.

TRBD1,TRBJ2-2,.,TRBV6-5,TGTGCCAGCAGTTACGCGGGACAGGGGATCACCGGGGAGCTGTTTTTT,CASSYAGQGITGELFF
.,TRBJ2-1,.,TRBV4-1,TGCGCCAGCAGCCAAGATAAGGTGACAGGAACCTACAATGAGCAGTTCTTC,CASSQDKVTGTYNEQFF
.,TRBJ2-3,.,TRBV27,TGTGCCAGCAGTTTCGTCGGACAGGGAAGCGGGAATACGCAGTATTTT,CASSFVGQGSGNTQYF
TRBD1,TRBJ2-7,.,TRBV4-1,TGCGCCAGCAGCCTTGGACAGGGGGGCCTGGCATCCTACGAGCAGTACTTC,CASSLGQGGLASYEQYF
.,TRBJ2-1,.,TRBV7-9,TGTGCCAGCAGCCACAGTCGGGGTGAGCAGTTCTTC,CASSHSRGEQFF
.,TRBJ1-2,.,TRBV6-4,TGTGCCAGCAGTGAATTTTCGGCAGTGGGGGCGAACTATGGCTACACCTTC,CASSEFSAVGANYGYTF
.,TRBJ1-1,.,TRBV4-1,TGCGCCAGCAGCCCGGGGGGTCGATTGGGCACTGAAGCTTTCTTT,CASSPGGRLGTEAFF
.,TRBJ2-7,.,TRBV28,TGTGCCAGCAGCTCCGGACTGCCTCCTGGGAACGAGCAGTACTTC,CASSSGLPPGNEQYF
.,TRBJ2-7,once,TRBV4-2,TGTGCCAGCAGCCATGGTTCTACGACGGAGCCCTCCTACGAGCAGTACTTC,CASSHGSTTEPSYEQYF
TRBD1,TRBJ1-1,.,TRBV27,TGTGCCAGCAGTTCCCAGGGGGTTGGCACTGAAGCTTTCTTT,CASSSQGVGTEAFF
.,TRBJ2-7,.,TRBV6-1,TGTGCCAGCAGTGAATGGCAGGGTGGATCCTACGAGCAGTACTTC,CASSEWQGGSYEQYF
TRBD1,TRBJ2-1,.,TRBV5-1,TGCGCTAGCAGCCCCAGGGACAGGGTTCCCAATGAGCAGTTCTTC,CASSPRDRVPNEQFF
.,TRBJ1-4,.,TRBV27,TGTGCCAGCAGAGAGGGTAATGAAAAACTGTTTTTT,CASREGNEKLFF
.,TRBJ1-1,.,TRBV7-9,TGTGCCAGCAGCTCACCGATGAACACTGAGGGTGCGATGAACACTGAAGCTTTCTTT,CASSSPMNTEGAMNTEAFF
TRBD1,TRBJ1-2,.,TRBV6-5,TGTGCCAGCAGTAGGACAGGGGGAAGCTATGGCTACACCTTC,CASSRTGGSYGYTF
TRBD1,TRBJ1-2,.,TRBV27,TGTGCCAGCAGTTGGACAGGGGGTGATCATGGCTACACCTTC,CASSWTGGDHGYTF
TRBD1,TRBJ1-6,medium-sized,TRBV30,TGTGCCTGGAGTGTAGGACAGGGGGCTTCACCCCTCCACTTT,CAWSVGQGASPLHF
.,TRBJ2-3,.,TRBV15,TGTGCCACCAGCAGAGATACAGGATATACGCAGTATTTT,CATSRDTGYTQYF
.,TRBJ1-6,.,TRBV28,TGTGCCAGCAGTTTTCAGCAGCGGGAGAGTTCACCCCTCCACTTT,CASSFQQRESSPLHF
.,TRBJ1-1,few,TRBV2,TGTGCCTTCAGCGACCCAATGAACACTGAAGCTTTCTTT,CAFSDPMNTEAFF
.,TRBJ2-2,.,TRBV7-9,TGTGCCAGCAGCCCAGACACCGGGGAGCTGTTTTTT,CASSPDTGELFF
.,TRBJ1-2,.,TRBV27,TGTGCCAGCAGTTTTTTACCCTCGAACCTGGGGGCAGAGGGCTACACCTTC,CASSFLPSNLGAEGYTF
.,TRBJ1-5,.,TRBV2,TGTGCCAGCAGTGACACAGGTCAGCCCCAGCATTTT,CASSDTGQPQHF
TRBD2,TRBJ2-1,.,TRBV30,TGTGCCTGGAGTGGACTAGCGGGAGGGGGGCACTCCTACAATGAGCAGTTCTTC,CAWSGLAGGGHSYNEQFF
TRBD2,TRBJ2-7,.,TRBV4-3,TGCGCCAGCAGCCAAGTTCTAGCGGCCTCCTACGAGCAGTACTTC,CASSQVLAASYEQYF
TRBD2,TRBJ2-1,.,TRBV10-3,TGTGCCATCAGTGCTAGCGGGGTATACAATGAGCAGTTCTTC,CAISASGVYNEQFF
TRBD2,TRBJ2-7,.,TRBV9,TGTGCCAGCAGCGCCTTTAGCGGGAGCGAGCAGTACTTC,CASSAFSGSEQYF
TRBD2,TRBJ2-1,.,TRBV13,TGTGCCAGCAGCTTAGGCCCGAGCGGGAGTATATGGAATGAGCAGTTCTTC,CASSLGPSGSIWNEQFF
.,TRBJ2-4,.,TRBV5-4,TGTGCCAGCAGCTTGGGGGAGTCGTCGGAGAAAAACATTCAGTACTTC,CASSLGESSEKNIQYF
.,TRBJ2-3,few,TRBV27,TGTGCCAGCAGTTTTAGCGGAGGCACAGATACGCAGTATTTT,CASSFSGGTDTQYF
TRBD2,TRBJ2-1,.,TRBV28,TGTGCCAGCAGTTTATTACTAGCGGGAATAGAGCAGTTCTTC,CASSLLLAGIEQFF
.,TRBJ2-5,.,TRBV6-5,TGTGCCAGCAGTTCAATGGGGGGAGGTCAAGAGACCCAGTACTTC,CASSSMGGGQETQYF